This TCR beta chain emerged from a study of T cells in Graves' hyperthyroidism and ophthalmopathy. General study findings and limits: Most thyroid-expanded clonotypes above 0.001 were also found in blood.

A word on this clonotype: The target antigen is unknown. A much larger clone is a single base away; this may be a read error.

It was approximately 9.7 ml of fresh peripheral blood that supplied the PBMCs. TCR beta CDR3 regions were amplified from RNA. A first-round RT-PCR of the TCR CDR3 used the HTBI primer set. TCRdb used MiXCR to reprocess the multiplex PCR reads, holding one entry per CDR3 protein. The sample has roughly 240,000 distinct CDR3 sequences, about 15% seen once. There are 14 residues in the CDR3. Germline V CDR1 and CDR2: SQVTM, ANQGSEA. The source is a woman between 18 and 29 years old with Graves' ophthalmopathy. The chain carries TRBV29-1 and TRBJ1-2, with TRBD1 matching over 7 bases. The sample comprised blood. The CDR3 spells CGVLRQGSPYGYTF. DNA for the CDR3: TGCGGCGTCCTCCGACAGGGAAGTCCCTATGGCTACACCTTC.